The 24 T cell receptor beta chains given below trace back to one sample, sequenced in a study of read filtering for tumor transcriptome and immune sequencing. Molecular barcoded adaptors covering alpha/delta and beta/gamma chains were used on around 370 ng RNA. TCRdb processed the reads anew with MiXCR; each CDR3 protein has one entry. This sample has 49,000 or so distinct CDR3 sequences, with approximately 12% found just once. The specimen was a population of CD138-negative cells sorted from bone marrow. The receptor set was obtained from a donor at least 40 years old with multiple myeloma.

This clonotype was recorded many times. This chain joins TRBV7-9 and TRBJ2-5; 7 bases agree with TRBD1. The CDR3 sequence is 15 residues long. With V trimmed by 3 bases and J by 4 bases, 8 bases remained unmatched. Germline lookup yields CDR1 SEHNR and CDR2 FQNEAQ (reference sequence). The CDR3 sequence: CASSFYRQGGETQYF. Here the CDR3 DNA reads TGTGCCAGCAGCTTTTATCGACAGGGTGGAGAGACCCAGTACTTC.

At least ten counts were recorded for this clonotype. Since a much larger clone is just one base distant, this may be a read error. V and J are TRBV4-3 and TRBJ2-1, with 7 bases matching TRBD2. CDR3 length: 16 amino acids. In germline, CDR1 is LGHNA, CDR2 YSLEER. In nucleotides, the CDR3 is TGCGCCAGCAGCCCTTTCAGTCTAGCGGAACACAATGGGCAGTTCTTC. Residues: CASSPFSLAEHNGQFF.

The table lists this clonotype with a few counts. The rearrangement joins TRBV28 to TRBJ2-5, with 8 bases identical to TRBD1. The CDR3 loop spans 14 amino acids. V gave up 2 bases and J gave up 1 base; unmatched junction bases: 0. Germline-derived CDR1 and CDR2 are MDHEN and SYDVKM. The CDR3 loop is CASSLGQGQETQYF. The CDR3 region has the DNA TGTGCCAGCAGTTTAGGACAGGGCCAAGAGACCCAGTACTTC.

For this clonotype: A read error may produce the germline difference seen at one junction end. The J gene is TRBJ1-4, the V gene TRBV2; D is perhaps TRBD1 (6 bases). Looked up from germline, CDR1 is SNHLY and CDR2 is FYNNEI. The CDR3 extends over 15 amino acids. CDR3 loop: CASRGGQGDFEKRFF. The CDR3 nucleotides read TGTGCCAGCAGGGGGGGACAAGGAGACTTCGAAAAACGGTTTTTT.

On this clonotype itself: This likely stems from a read error, as it lies one base from a far larger clone. The rearrangement uses TRBV9 and TRBJ2-1, with 9 bases aligning to TRBD2. CDR1 and CDR2 (germline): SGDLS, YYNGEE. J was trimmed by 10 bases and V by 0 bases; bases with no gene match: 5. This CDR3 comprises 14 residues. CDR3 region: CASSVAGLAIEQFF. For the CDR3, the DNA is TGTGCCAGCAGCGTAGCGGGACTAGCAATCGAGCAGTTCTTC.

This clonotype was observed many times. The CDR3 region has the DNA TGTGCCAGCAGCCAAACTAGCGGGAGGCGTAATGAGCAGTTCTTC. This sequence encodes CASSQTSGRRNEQFF. This chain connects TRBV3-1 to TRBJ2-1, with 12 bases fitting TRBD2. Germline CDR1 reads LGHDT; CDR2 reads YNNKEL (reference sequence). Unmatched junction bases numbered 3, after V lost 2 bases and J lost 7 bases. This CDR3 is built from 15 residues.

This clonotype showed up many times. This is likely a read error, given that the CDR3 carries no conserved phenylalanine or tryptophan at its end. No DNA is shown, since the ends of the CDR3 on it are uncertain; the CDR3 is the one TCRdb lists. CDR3: CASSSDLGALRL. V and J are TRBV7-9 and TRBJ2-7; whether TRBD2, the table's D call, matches the DNA was not checked. Germline CDR1 is SEHNR and CDR2 is FQNEAQ (reference sequence). Inclusive of both ends, the CDR3 amounts to 12 amino acids.

This clonotype was counted at least ten times. The gene calls are TRBV20-1 and TRBJ1-1, with D possibly TRBD1 on 6 matching bases. The CDR3 contains 15 residues. Trimming removed 0 bases from V and 1 base from J, with 12 bases in between. CDR1 and CDR2 (germline): DFQATT, SNEGSKA (reference sequence). CDR3 sequence (DNA): TGCAGTGCTAGAGACTGGGCCAGGGGGAACACTGAAGCTTTCTTT. This codes for CSARDWARGNTEAFF.

Many counts were recorded for this clonotype. The chain couples TRBV11-3 to TRBJ2-3; tentatively, D is TRBD1 or TRBD2 (5 bases each). This CDR3 is built from 15 residues. V lost 2 bases, J lost 4 bases, and 13 bases lay in between. Germline lookup yields CDR1 SGHNT and CDR2 YENEEA. DNA for the CDR3: TGTGCCAGCAGCTTATCGGGACCCGGCCCAGATACGCAGTATTTT. Translation: CASSLSGPGPDTQYF.

This clonotype was counted many times. The CDR3 DNA follows: TGCAGCGTTGGCCTACTAGCGGGTCAAGAGACCCAGTACTTC. Translated: CSVGLLAGQETQYF. V and J are TRBV29-1 and TRBJ2-5; TRBD2 matches at 9 bases. With V trimmed by 4 bases and J by 2 bases, 5 bases remained unmatched. CDR3 size: 14 residues. The germline CDR1 and CDR2 sequences are SQVTM and ANQGSEA.

This clonotype occurred many times. This chain uses TRBV11-1 with TRBJ2-3, with a tentative D call TRBD2 (5 bases). The V gene lost 6 bases and the J gene lost 3 bases, with 13 bases spanning the gap. Germline CDR1 and CDR2: SGHAT and FQDESV (reference sequence). The CDR3 consists of 14 residues. CDR3 bases: TGTGCCAGCAGGCTGAGCAGCGGTACAGATACGCAGTATTTT. It specifies CASRLSSGTDTQYF.

In this sample, this clonotype turned up many times. This chain joins TRBV30 and TRBJ2-6; the D is unclear. V gave up 0 bases and J gave up 4 bases, with 13 bases separating them. Germline CDR1 is GTSNPN and CDR2 is SVGIG (reference sequence). This CDR3 spans 16 amino acids. Here the CDR3 DNA reads TGTGCCTGGAGTGTAATGGCCAGGACCGGGGCCAACGTCCTGACTTTC. It specifies CAWSVMARTGANVLTF. The variable domain in full, completed from reference TRBV30 and TRBJ2-6, reads SQTIHQWPATLVQPVGSPLSLECTVEGTSNPNLYWYRQAAGRGLQLLFYSVGIGQISSEVPQNLSASRPQDRQFILSSKKLLLSDSGFYLCAWSVMARTGANVLTFGAGSRLTVL.

At least ten counts were recorded for this clonotype. The chain carries TRBV7-9 and TRBJ2-5; the D is unclear. Between the trimmed V and J ends, which lost 5 bases and 3 bases, there was a span of 13 bases. This CDR3 has 14 amino acids. Germline V gives CDR1 SEHNR, CDR2 FQNEAQ (reference sequence). CDR3 amino acids: CASSRIAREETQYF. The CDR3 DNA is TGTGCCAGCAGCCGAATTGCCCGGGAAGAGACCCAGTACTTC. Complete variable domain (other parts from reference TRBV7-9 and TRBJ2-5): DTGVSQNPRHKITKRGQNVTFRCDPISEHNRLYWYRQTLGQGPEFLTYFQNEAQLEKSRLLSDRFSAERPKGSFSTLEIQRTEQGDSAMYLCASSRIAREETQYFGPGTRLLVL.

In its sample, this clonotype was seen a few times. A read error is possible here, since a much larger clone lies one base away. CDR3: CASCSSGSSYKEQFF. The CDR3 nucleotides are TGCGCCAGTTGTTCTAGCGGGAGCTCCTACAAGGAGCAGTTCTTC. The chain links TRBV5-1 to TRBJ2-1; 10 nucleotides align to TRBD2. Germline CDR1 reads SGHRS; CDR2 reads YFSETQ. The CDR3 is made up of 15 amino acids.

In this sample, this clonotype turned up many times. The chain links TRBV29-1 to TRBJ2-5; D remains ambiguous. The CDR3 is made up of 11 amino acids. Trimming pared 5 bases from V and 3 bases from J, leaving 7 bases between. Germline V gene lookup returns CDR1 SQVTM and CDR2 ANQGSEA. CDR3 loop: CSVWAKETQYF. The CDR3 nucleotides are TGCAGCGTTTGGGCGAAAGAGACCCAGTACTTC. The variable domain in full, completed from reference TRBV29-1 and TRBJ2-5, reads SAVISQKPSRDICQRGTSLTIQCQVDSQVTMMFWYRQQPGQSLTLIATANQGSEATYESGFVIDKFPISRPNLTFSTLTVSNMSPEDSSIYLCSVWAKETQYFGPGTRLLVL.

This clonotype has a count of ten or more. The genes are TRBV29-1 and TRBJ2-5; D call uncertain. The CDR3 is 12 amino acids. The V gene lost 6 bases and the J gene lost 0 bases, with 8 bases spanning the gap. Looked up from germline, CDR1 is SQVTM and CDR2 is ANQGSEA. The CDR3 coding sequence is TGCAGCGTAGCTCGGGACCAAGAGACCCAGTACTTC. It translates to CSVARDQETQYF.

The sample holds many counts of this clonotype. This sequence joins TRBV2 and TRBJ1-1, with TRBD1 as a possible D gene (6 bases). CDR1 is SNHLY and CDR2 is FYNNEI in the germline V gene. The CDR3 totals 13 residues. V lost 6 bases and J lost 11, with 19 bases in between. The CDR3 DNA reads TGTGCCAGCAGGGAGTTACCAACGGGGGCGGCTTTCTTT. This gives the protein CASRELPTGAAFF.

Note on this clonotype: This sequence is one base from a far larger clone and is likely a read error. This sequence joins TRBV5-4 and TRBJ2-5; possibly TRBD2 for D (6 bases). Looked up from germline, CDR1 is SGHNT and CDR2 is YYREEE (reference sequence). The CDR3 is 15 residues long. The CDR3 nucleotides read TGTGCCAGCAGCCTGGGGGGTTCATACCAAGAGACCCTGTACTTC. This sequence encodes CASSLGGSYQETLYF.

This clonotype was seen ten or more times. This chain uses TRBV6-2 or TRBV6-3 with TRBJ1-1, with 7 bases lining up with TRBD1. The length of the CDR3 is 13 residues. The V gene's germline CDR1 is MNHEY and CDR2 SVGEGT. V shed 4 bases and J 3 bases; nucleotides not matched to a gene: 2. The CDR3 sequence is CASSSQGDTEAFF. CDR3 sequence (DNA): TGTGCCAGCAGTTCCCAGGGGGACACTGAAGCTTTCTTT.

This clonotype was seen at least ten times. This chain joins TRBV29-1 and TRBJ1-1; D possibly corresponds to TRBD1 (5 bases). V lost 7 bases and J 1 base, leaving 13 bases between the germline ends. Germline V gene lookup returns CDR1 SQVTM and CDR2 ANQGSEA. The CDR3 is 13 amino acids. In DNA form, the CDR3 reads TGCAGCGGCTTGAAAACAGGGAACACTGAAGCTTTCTTT. It translates to CSGLKTGNTEAFF.

This chain uses TRBV30 with TRBJ2-5; 9 bases map to TRBD1. Germline trimming cut 4 bases from V and 4 bases from J; bases unmatched to any gene: 19. Germline assignment: CDR1 GTSNPN and CDR2 SVGIG (reference sequence). The length of the CDR3 is 18 residues. The CDR3 loop is CAWNDPGQGRRTGETQYF. The DNA of the CDR3 is TGTGCCTGGAACGATCCCGGACAGGGGCGGCGGACAGGAGAGACCCAGTACTTC. Full variable domain (rest looked up from reference TRBV30 and TRBJ2-5): SQTIHQWPATLVQPVGSPLSLECTVEGTSNPNLYWYRQAAGRGLQLLFYSVGIGQISSEVPQNLSASRPQDRQFILSSKKLLLSDSGFYLCAWNDPGQGRRTGETQYFGPGTRLLVL.

In this sample, this clonotype turned up many times. The gene calls are TRBV12-3 or TRBV12-4 and TRBJ2-7; 9 bases align to TRBD1. This CDR3 spans 17 amino acids. V was pared by 6 bases and J by 3 bases, with 15 bases of the junction left unmatched. The CDR3 nucleotides are TGTGCCAGCAGCCCTGACAGGGGGTCACCCCTAGACTACGAGCAGTACTTC. Its translation is CASSPDRGSPLDYEQYF.

This clonotype was detected ten times or more. The V and J genes are TRBV10-3 and TRBJ2-7, with TRBD1 matching 7 bases. Germline assignment: CDR1 ENHRY and CDR2 SYGVKD. The CDR3 runs to 13 residues. V was clipped by 4 bases and J by 2 bases; unmatched bases: 2. The CDR3 spells CAISGQGAYEQYF. In DNA, the CDR3 is TGTGCCATCAGTGGTCAGGGGGCCTACGAGCAGTACTTC.

This clonotype has a count of ten or more. Possible read error: a much larger clone is one base away. The chain employs TRBV19 and TRBJ2-1; D could derive from TRBD1 or TRBD2 (5 bases each). The CDR3 consists of 14 residues. Germline V gene data show CDR1 as LNHDA and CDR2 as SQIVND (reference sequence). This CDR3 is CASNEGRSYKEQFF. CDR3 bases: TGTGCCAGTAATGAGGGGCGCTCCTACAAGGAGCAGTTCTTC.